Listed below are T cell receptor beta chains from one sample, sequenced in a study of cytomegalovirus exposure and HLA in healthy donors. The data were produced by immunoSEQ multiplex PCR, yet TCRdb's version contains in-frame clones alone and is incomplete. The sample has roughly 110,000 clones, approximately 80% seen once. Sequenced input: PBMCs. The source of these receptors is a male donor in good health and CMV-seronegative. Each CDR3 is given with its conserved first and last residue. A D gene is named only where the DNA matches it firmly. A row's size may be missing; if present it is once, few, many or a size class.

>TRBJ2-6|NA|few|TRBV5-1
CASSLTGGGANVLTF
TGCGCCAGCAGCCTAACAGGTGGTGGGGCCAACGTCCTGACTTTC
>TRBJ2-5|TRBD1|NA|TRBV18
CASSRTAGQGKETQYF
TGTGCCAGCTCACGAACCGCCGGACAGGGAAAAGAGACCCAGTACTTC
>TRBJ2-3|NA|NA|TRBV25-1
CASSEGELPSTDTQYF
TGTGCCAGCAGTGAAGGGGAGTTGCCTAGCACAGATACGCAGTATTTT
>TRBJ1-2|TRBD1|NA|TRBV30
CAWKVGDSRAPYGYTF
TGTGCCTGGAAGGTAGGGGACAGCCGGGCGCCCTATGGCTACACCTTC
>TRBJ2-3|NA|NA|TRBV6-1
CASNGGNTDTQYF
TGTGCCAGCAACGGCGGAAACACAGATACGCAGTATTTT
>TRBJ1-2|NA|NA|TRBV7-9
CSSSLRSYGYTF
TGTTCCAGCAGCTTGAGGTCCTATGGCTACACCTTC
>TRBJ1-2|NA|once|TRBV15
CATSMKGAGYGYTF
TGTGCCACCAGCATGAAAGGGGCCGGCTATGGCTACACCTTC
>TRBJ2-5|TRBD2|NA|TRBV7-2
CASSFGRALETQYF
TGTGCCAGCAGCTTCGGGAGGGCCTTAGAGACCCAGTACTTC
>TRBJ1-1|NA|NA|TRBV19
CARTWTALDRLNTEAFF
TGTGCCAGAACATGGACAGCACTCGACAGACTAAACACTGAAGCTTTCTTT
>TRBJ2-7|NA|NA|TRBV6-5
CASSYSTGGAREQYF
TGTGCCAGCAGTTACTCGACTGGGGGGGCCAGAGAGCAGTACTTC
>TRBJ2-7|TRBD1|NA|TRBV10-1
CASSGRDRGFGPYEQYF
TGCGCCAGCAGTGGCCGGGACAGGGGGTTTGGGCCCTACGAGCAGTACTTC
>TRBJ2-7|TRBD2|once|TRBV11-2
CASSSLAGVFSYEQYF
TGTGCCAGCAGCTCACTAGCGGGAGTCTTTTCCTACGAGCAGTACTTC
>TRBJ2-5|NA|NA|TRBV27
CASSSLSGGGTQYF
TGTGCCAGCAGTTCCCTTTCGGGTGGAGGGACCCAGTACTTC
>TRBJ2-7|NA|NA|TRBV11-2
CASSPWERTYEQYF
TGTGCCAGCAGCCCCTGGGAGCGGACCTACGAGCAGTACTTC
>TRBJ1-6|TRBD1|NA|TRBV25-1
CASRTGGSNSPLHF
TGTGCCAGCCGTACAGGGGGCAGTAATTCACCCCTCCACTTT
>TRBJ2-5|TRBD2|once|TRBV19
CASSPTSGSFETQYF
TGTGCCAGTAGCCCAACTAGCGGGAGTTTCGAGACCCAGTACTTC
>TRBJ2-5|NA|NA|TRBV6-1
CASIVSAASETQYF
TGTGCCAGCATCGTCTCGGCAGCGTCAGAGACCCAGTACTTC
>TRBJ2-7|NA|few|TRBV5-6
CASSLRRGPYEQYF
TGTGCCAGCAGCTTGCGGCGGGGACCCTACGAGCAGTACTTC
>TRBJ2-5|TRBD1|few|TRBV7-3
CASSSTGVETQYF
TGTGCCAGCAGCTCGACAGGGGTAGAGACCCAGTACTTC
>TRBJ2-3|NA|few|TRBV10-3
CAISENPLDTQYF
TGTGCCATCAGTGAGAATCCGTTAGATACGCAGTATTTT
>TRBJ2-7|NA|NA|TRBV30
CAWSPGYGYEQYF
TGTGCCTGGAGCCCAGGGTACGGCTACGAGCAGTACTTC
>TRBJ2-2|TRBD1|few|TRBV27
CASTSWTGRTGELFF
TGTGCCAGCACCTCATGGACAGGCCGTACCGGGGAGCTGTTTTTT